The present TCR beta chain was sequenced within a study of control samples from healthy donors and cancer patients. The CDR3 consists of 15 residues. V was pared by 6 bases and J by 1 base, with 7 bases of the junction left unmatched. Germline V gene lookup returns CDR1 MDHEN and CDR2 SYDVKM. Only in-frame clones appear in the TCRdb table, and some are missing; sequencing was by immunoSEQ multiplex PCR. The sample lists about 180,000 clones; around 91% were seen once. The specimen was blood. The receptor was isolated from a woman between 45 and 65 years old in good health. This sequence joins TRBV28 and TRBJ2-5; 8 bases agree with TRBD1. CDR3 in DNA: TGTGCCAGCAGGCCAGGGGGCAGGGCCCAAGAGACCCAGTACTTC. It encodes CASRPGGRAQETQYF.